This T cell receptor (beta chain) was sequenced during a study of blood T cells in healthy people across ages. General study results and limits: As naive T cell percentage varied, TCR beta diversity correlated strongly with it. Roughly linear declines in TCR beta diversity per million T cells occurred with age.

Each sample gave at least 6.5 million isolated PBMCs. A note on this clonotype: What it binds is not known.

A sample-barcoded 5' primer and a J-beta primer mix were used in a second PCR of roughly 6 to 11 cycles. All samples gave at least 2.5 million CDR3-containing paired-end reads. TCRdb re-called the 5' RACE reads through MiXCR, storing one row per CDR3 protein. Of about 1.5 million distinct CDR3 sequences in the sample, 35% to 45% were seen once. CDR3 length: 14 amino acids. Germline CDR1 KGHSH, CDR2 LQKENI. V dropped 3 bases and J dropped 3; count of bases not matched to a gene: 4. This TCR was recovered from a young woman in good health. Sequencing input: blood. The chain has TRBV18 and TRBJ2-5; 7 bases fit TRBD2. CDR3 sequence: CASSPRTREETQYF. The CDR3 nucleotides read TGTGCCAGCTCACCCAGGACTAGAGAAGAGACCCAGTACTTC.